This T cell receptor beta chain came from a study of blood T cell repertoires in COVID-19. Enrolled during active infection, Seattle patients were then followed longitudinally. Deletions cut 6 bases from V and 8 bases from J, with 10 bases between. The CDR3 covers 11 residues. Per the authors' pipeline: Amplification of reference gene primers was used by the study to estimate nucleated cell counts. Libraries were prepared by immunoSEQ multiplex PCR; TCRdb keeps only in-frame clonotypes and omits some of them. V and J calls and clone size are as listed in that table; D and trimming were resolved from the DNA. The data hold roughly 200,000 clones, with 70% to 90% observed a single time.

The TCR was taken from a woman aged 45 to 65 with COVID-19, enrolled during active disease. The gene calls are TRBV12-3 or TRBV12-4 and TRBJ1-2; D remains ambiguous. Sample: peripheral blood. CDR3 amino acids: CASRNWLGYTF. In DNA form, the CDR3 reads TGTGCCAGCAGAAACTGGTTGGGCTACACCTTC.